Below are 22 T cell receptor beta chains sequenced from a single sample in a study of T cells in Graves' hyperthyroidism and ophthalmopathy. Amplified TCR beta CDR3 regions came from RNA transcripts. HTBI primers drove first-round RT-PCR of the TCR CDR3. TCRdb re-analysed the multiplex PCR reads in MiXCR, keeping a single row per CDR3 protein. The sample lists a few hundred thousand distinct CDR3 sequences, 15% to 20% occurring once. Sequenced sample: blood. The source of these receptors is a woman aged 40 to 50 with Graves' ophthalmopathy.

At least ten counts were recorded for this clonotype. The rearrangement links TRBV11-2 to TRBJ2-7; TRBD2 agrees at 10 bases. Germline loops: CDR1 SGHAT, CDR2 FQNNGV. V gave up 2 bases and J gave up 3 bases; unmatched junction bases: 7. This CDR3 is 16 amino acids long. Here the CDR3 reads CASSLLSGRAFYEQYF. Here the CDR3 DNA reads TGTGCCAGCAGCTTACTCAGCGGGAGGGCCTTCTACGAGCAGTACTTC.

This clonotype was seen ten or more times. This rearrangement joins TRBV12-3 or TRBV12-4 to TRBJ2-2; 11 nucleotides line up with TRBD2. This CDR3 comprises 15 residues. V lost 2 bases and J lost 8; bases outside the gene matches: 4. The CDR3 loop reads CASSLLAGGSGELFF. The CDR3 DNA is TGTGCCAGCAGTTTACTAGCGGGAGGTTCTGGGGAGCTGTTTTTT.

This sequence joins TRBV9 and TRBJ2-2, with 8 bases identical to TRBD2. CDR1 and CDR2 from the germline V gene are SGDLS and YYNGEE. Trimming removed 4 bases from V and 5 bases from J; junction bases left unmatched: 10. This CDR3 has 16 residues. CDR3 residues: CASSPPGTRQTGELFF. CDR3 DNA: TGTGCCAGCAGCCCCCCCGGGACTAGACAAACCGGGGAGCTGTTTTTT.

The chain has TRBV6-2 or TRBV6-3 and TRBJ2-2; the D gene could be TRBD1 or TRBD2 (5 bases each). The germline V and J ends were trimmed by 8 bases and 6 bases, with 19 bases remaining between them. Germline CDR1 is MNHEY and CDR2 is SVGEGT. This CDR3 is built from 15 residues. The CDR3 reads CASDPLGPRAGELFF. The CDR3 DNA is TGTGCCAGCGATCCTTTGGGACCGCGGGCCGGGGAGCTGTTTTTT.

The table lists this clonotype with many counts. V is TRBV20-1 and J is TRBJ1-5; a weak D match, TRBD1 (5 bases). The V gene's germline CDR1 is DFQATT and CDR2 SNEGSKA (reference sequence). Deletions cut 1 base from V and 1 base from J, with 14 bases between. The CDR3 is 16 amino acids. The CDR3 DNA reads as TGCAGTGCTAGAGCGGAATGGGACGGCAGCAATCAGCCCCAGCATTTT. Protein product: CSARAEWDGSNQPQHF.

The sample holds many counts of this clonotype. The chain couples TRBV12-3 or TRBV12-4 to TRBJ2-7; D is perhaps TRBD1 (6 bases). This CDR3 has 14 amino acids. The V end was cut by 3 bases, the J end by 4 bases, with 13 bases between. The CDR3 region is CASSLAGAHYEQYF. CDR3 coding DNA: TGTGCCAGCAGTTTGGCAGGGGCACATTACGAGCAGTACTTC.

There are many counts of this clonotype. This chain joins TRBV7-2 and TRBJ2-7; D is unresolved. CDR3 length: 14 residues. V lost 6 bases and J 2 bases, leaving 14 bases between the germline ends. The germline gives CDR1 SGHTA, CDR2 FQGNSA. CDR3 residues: CASRSDHWAYEQYF. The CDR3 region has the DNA TGTGCCAGCAGATCGGACCACTGGGCCTACGAGCAGTACTTC.

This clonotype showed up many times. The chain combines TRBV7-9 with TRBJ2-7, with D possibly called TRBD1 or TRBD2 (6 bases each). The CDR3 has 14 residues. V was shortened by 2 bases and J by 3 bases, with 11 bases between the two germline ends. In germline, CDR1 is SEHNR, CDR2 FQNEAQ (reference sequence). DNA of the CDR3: TGTGCCAGCAGCTTATTCAGGGGAGGCTACGAGCAGTACTTC. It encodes CASSLFRGGYEQYF.

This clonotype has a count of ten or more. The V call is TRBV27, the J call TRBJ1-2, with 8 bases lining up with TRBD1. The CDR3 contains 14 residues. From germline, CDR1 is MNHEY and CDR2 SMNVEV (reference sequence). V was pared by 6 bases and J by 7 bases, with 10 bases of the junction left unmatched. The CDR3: CASSGQGRRSGYTF. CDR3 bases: TGTGCCAGCAGCGGACAGGGACGGAGAAGTGGCTACACCTTC.

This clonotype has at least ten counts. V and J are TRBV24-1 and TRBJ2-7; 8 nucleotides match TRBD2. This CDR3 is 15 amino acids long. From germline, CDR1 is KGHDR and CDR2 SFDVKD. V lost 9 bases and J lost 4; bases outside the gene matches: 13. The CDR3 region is CATPRTLSGGYEQYF. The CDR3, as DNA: TGTGCCACCCCCCGCACCCTCTCGGGGGGGTACGAGCAGTACTTC.

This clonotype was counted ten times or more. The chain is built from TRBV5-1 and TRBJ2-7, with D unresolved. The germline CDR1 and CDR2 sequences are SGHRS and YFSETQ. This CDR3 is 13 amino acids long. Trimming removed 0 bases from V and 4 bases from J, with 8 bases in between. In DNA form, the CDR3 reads TGCGCCAGCAGCTTGGCTCAGGAGTACGAGCAGTACTTC. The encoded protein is CASSLAQEYEQYF.

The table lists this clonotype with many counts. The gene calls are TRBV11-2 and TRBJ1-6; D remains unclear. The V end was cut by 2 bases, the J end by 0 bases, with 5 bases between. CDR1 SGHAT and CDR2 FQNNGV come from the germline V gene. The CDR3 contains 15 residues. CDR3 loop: CASSLSFSYNSPLHF. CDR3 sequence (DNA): TGTGCCAGCAGCTTAAGCTTCTCCTATAATTCACCCCTCCACTTT.

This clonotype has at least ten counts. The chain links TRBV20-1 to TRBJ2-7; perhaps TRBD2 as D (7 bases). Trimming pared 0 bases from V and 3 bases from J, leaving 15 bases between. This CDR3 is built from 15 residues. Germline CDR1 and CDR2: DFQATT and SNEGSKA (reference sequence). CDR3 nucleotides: TGCAGTGCTAGAGATGCCGGGGGGCGGTTCTACGAGCAGTACTTC. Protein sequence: CSARDAGGRFYEQYF.

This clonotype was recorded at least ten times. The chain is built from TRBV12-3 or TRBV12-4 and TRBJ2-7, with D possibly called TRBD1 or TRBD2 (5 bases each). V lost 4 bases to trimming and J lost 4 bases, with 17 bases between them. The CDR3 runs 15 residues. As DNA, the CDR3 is TGTGCCAGCAGTTCCCCCGGGACCGGGATATACGAGCAGTACTTC. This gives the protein CASSSPGTGIYEQYF.

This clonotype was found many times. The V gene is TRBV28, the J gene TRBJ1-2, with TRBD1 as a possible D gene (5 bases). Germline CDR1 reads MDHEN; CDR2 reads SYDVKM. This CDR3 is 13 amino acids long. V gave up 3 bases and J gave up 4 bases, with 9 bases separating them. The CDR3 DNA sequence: TGTGCCAGCAGTTTGGGGGGGGTCTATGGCTACACCTTC. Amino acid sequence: CASSLGGVYGYTF.

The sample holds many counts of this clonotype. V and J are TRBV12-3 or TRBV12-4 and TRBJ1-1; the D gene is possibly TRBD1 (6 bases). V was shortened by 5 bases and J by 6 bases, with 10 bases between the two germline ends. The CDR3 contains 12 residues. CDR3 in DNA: TGTGCCAGCAGTAAAGAGGGGGCTGAAGCTTTCTTT. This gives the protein CASSKEGAEAFF.

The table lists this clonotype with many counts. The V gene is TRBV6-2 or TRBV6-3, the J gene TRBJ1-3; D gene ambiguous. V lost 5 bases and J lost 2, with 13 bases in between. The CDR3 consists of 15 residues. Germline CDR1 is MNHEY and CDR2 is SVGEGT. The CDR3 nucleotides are TGTGCCAGCAGTCTGAATGCGGGGACTGGAAACACCATATATTTT. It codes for CASSLNAGTGNTIYF.

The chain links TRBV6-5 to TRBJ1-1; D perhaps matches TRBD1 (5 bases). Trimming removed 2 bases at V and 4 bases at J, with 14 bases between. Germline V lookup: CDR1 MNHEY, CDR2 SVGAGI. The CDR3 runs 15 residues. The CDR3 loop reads CASSYHAGRGTEAFF. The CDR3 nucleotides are TGTGCCAGCAGTTACCACGCCGGGAGGGGCACTGAAGCTTTCTTT.

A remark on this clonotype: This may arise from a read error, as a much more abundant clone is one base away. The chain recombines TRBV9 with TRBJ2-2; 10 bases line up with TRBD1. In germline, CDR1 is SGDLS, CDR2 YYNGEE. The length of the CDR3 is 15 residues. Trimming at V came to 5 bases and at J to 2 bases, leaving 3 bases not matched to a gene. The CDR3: CASRTGGLNTGELFF. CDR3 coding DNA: TGTGCCAGCAGGACAGGGGGCTTAAACACCGGGGAGCTGTTTTTT. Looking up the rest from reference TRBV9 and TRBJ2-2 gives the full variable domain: DSGVTQTPKHLITATGQRVTLRCSPRSGDLSVYWYQQSLDQGLQFLIQYYNGEERAKGNILERFSAQQFPDLHSELNLSSLELGDSALYFCASRTGGLNTGELFFGEGSRLTVL.

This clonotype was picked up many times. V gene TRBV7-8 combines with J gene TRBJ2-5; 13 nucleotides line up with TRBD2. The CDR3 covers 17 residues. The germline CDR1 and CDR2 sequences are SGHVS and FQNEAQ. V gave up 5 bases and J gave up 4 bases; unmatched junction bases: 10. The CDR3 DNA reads TGTGCCAGCAGCCAGAGACTAGCGGGAGGTAATGGAGAGACCCAGTACTTC. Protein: CASSQRLAGGNGETQYF.

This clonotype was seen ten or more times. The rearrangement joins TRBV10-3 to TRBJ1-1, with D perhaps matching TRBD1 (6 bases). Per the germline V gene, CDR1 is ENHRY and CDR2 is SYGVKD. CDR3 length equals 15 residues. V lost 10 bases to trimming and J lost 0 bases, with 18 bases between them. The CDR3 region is CATKGGRLMNTEAFF. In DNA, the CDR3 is TGTGCCACCAAGGGGGGCCGGCTAATGAACACTGAAGCTTTCTTT.

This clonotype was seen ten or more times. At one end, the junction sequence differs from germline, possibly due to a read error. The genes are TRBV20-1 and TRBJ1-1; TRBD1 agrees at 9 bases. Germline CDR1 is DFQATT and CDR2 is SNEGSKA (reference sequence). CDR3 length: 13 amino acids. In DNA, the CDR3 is TGCAGTGTAAGGGACAGGGATACCACTGGAGCTTTCTTT. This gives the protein CSVRDRDTTGAFF.